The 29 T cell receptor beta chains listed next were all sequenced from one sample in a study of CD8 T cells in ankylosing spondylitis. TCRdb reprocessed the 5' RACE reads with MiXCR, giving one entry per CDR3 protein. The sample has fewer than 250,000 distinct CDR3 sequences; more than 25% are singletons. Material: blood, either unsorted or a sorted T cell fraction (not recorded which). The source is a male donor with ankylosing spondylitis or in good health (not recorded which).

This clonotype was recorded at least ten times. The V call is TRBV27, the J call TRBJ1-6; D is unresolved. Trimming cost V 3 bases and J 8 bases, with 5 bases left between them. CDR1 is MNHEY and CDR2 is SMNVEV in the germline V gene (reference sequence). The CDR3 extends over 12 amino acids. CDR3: CASSFGDSPLHF. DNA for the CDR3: TGTGCCAGCAGTTTTGGGGATTCACCCCTCCACTTT.

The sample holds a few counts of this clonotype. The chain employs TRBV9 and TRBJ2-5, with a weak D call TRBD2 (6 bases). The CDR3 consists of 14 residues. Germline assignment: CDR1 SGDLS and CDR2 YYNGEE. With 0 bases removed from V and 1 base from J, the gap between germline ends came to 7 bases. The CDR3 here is CASSVGTIQETQYF. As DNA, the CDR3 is TGTGCCAGCAGCGTAGGGACTATCCAAGAGACCCAGTACTTC.

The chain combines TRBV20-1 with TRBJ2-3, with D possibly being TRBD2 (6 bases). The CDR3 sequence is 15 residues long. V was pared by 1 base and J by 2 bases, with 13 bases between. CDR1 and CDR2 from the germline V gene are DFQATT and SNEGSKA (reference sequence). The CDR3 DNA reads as TGCAGTGCTAGAGTGGGGGAGGCCTTCACAGATACGCAGTATTTT. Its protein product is CSARVGEAFTDTQYF.

For the CDR3, the DNA is TGCAGCGTTGTAGTTTCAGGGAGGGGACCTGAAGCTTTCTTT. Encoded protein: CSVVVSGRGPEAFF. The chain carries TRBV29-1 and TRBJ1-1, with D possibly TRBD1 on 5 matching bases. The CDR3 extends over 14 amino acids. The V and J ends lost 4 bases and 6 bases respectively, with 18 bases between them. Germline loops: CDR1 SQVTM, CDR2 ANQGSEA.

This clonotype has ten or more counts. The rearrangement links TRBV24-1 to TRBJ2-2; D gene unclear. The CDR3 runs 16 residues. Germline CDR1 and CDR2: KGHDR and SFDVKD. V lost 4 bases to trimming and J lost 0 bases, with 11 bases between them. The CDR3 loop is CATSDPASPNTGELFF. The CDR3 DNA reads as TGTGCCACCAGTGACCCGGCATCTCCGAACACCGGGGAGCTGTTTTTT.

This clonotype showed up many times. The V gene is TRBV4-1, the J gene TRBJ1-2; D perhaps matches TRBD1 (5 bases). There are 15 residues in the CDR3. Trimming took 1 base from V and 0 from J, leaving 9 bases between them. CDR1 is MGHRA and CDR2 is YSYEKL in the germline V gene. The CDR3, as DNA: TGCGCCAGCAGCCAAGTTGAGGGGACTAACTATGGCTACACCTTC. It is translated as CASSQVEGTNYGYTF.

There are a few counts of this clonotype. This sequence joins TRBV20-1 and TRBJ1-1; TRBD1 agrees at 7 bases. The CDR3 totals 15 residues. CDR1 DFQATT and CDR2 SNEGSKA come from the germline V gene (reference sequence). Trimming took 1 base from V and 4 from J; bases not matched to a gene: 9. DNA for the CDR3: TGCAGTGCTAGAGGAGGACAGGAGCGAGGCACTGAAGCTTTCTTT. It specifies CSARGGQERGTEAFF.

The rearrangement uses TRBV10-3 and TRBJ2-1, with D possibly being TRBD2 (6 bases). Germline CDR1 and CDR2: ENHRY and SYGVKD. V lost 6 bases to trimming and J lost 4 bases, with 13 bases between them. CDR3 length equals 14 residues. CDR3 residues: CAISSGLRYNEQFF. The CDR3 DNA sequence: TGTGCCATCAGCTCGGGACTCCGGTACAATGAGCAGTTCTTC.

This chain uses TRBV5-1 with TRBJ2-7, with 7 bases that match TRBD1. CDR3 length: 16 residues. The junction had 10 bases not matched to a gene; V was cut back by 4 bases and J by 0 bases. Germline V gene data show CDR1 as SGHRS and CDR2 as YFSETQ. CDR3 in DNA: TGCGCCAGCAGCGAGCGACCGGGACAGAGCTCCTACGAGCAGTACTTC. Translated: CASSERPGQSSYEQYF.

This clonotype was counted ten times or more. The CDR3 DNA follows: TGCAGTGCTGCCCCCGGGACGTACGAGCAGTACTTC. Translation: CSAAPGTYEQYF. The V gene is TRBV20-1, the J gene TRBJ2-7; the D call may be TRBD1 or TRBD2 (5 bases each). Per germline, CDR1 DFQATT and CDR2 SNEGSKA (reference sequence). The CDR3 is made up of 12 amino acids. V gave up 5 bases and J gave up 4 bases, with 12 bases separating them.

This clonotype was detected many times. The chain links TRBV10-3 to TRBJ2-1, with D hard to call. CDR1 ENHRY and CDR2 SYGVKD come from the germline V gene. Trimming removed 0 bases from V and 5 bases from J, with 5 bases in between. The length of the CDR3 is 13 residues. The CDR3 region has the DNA TGTGCCATCAGTGAGTCGGGGAACAATGAGCAGTTCTTC. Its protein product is CAISESGNNEQFF.

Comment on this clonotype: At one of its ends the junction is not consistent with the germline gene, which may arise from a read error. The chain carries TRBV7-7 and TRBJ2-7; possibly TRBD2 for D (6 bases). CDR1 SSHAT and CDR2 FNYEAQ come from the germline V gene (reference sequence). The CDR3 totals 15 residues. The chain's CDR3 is CASSLGRGTPYEQYF. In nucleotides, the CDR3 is TGTGCTAGCAGCTTAGGGCGCGGGACCCCTTACGAGCAGTACTTC.

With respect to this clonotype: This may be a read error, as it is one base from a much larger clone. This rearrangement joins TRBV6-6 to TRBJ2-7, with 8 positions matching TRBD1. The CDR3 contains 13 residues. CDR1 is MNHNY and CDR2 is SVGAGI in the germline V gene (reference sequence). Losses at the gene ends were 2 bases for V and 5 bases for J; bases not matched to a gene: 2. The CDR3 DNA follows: TGTGCCAGCAGTTACAAGGACAGGGACGAGCAGTACTTC. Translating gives CASSYKDRDEQYF.

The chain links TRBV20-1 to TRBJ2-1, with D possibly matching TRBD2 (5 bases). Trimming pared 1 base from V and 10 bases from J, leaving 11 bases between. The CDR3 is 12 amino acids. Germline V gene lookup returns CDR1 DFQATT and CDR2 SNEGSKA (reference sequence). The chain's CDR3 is CSARVGAAEQFF. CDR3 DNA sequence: TGCAGTGCTAGAGTTGGAGCGGCCGAGCAGTTCTTC.

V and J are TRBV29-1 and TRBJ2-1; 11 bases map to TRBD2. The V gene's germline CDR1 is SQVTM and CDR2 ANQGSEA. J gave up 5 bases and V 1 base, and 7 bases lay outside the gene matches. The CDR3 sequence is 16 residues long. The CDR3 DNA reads TGCAGCGTTGAAGTGCTACTAGCGGGGGTTAACAATGAGCAGTTCTTC. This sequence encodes CSVEVLLAGVNNEQFF.

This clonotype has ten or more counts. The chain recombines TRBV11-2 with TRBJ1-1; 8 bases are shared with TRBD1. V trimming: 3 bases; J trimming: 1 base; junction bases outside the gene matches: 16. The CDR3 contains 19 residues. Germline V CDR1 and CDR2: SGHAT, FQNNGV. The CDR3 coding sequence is TGTGCCAGCAGCTTCGGGACACGAAGGACAGGGAATGGGAACACTGAAGCTTTCTTT. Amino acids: CASSFGTRRTGNGNTEAFF. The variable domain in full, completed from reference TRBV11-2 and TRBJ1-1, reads EAGVAQSPRYKIIEKRQSVAFWCNPISGHATLYWYQQILGQGPKLLIQFQNNGVVDDSQLPKDRFSAERLKGVDSTLKIQPAKLEDSAVYLCASSFGTRRTGNGNTEAFFGQGTRLTVV.

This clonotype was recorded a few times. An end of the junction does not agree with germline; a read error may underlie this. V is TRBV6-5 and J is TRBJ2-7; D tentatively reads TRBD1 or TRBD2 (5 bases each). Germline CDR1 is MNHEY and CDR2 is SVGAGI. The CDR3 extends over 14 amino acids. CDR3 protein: CASSNSGTVYEQYF. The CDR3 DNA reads TGTGCCAGCAGTAACTCCGGGACGGTCTACGAGCAGTACTTC.

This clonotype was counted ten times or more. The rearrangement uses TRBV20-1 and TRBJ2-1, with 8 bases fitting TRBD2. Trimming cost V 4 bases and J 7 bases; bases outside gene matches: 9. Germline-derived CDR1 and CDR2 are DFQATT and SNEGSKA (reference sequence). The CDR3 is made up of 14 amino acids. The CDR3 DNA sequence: TGCAGTGCTACGGGAGGGCCCACCTTAAATGAGCAGTTCTTC. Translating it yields CSATGGPTLNEQFF.

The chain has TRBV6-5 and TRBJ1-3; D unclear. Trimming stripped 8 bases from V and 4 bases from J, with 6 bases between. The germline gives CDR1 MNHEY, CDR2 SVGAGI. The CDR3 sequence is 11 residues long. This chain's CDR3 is CASSGGNTIYF. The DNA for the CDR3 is TGTGCCAGCTCCGGGGGAAACACCATATATTTT.

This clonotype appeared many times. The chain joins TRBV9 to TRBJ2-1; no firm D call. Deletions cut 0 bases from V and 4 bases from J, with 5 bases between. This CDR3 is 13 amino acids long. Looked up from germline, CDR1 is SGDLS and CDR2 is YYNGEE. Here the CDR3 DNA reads TGTGCCAGCAGCGTAGCTAGTTACAATGAGCAGTTCTTC. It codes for CASSVASYNEQFF. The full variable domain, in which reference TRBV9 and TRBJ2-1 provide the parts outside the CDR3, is DSGVTQTPKHLITATGQRVTLRCSPRSGDLSVYWYQQSLDQGLQFLIQYYNGEERAKGNILERFSAQQFPDLHSELNLSSLELGDSALYFCASSVASYNEQFFGPGTRLTVL.

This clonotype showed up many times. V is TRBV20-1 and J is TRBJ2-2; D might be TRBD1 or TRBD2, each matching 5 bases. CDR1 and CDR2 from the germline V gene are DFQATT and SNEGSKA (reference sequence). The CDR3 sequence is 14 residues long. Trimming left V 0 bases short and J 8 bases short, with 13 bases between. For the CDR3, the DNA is TGCAGTGCTAGAGATCGCCGGGGACCGGGGGAGCTGTTTTTT. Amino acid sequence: CSARDRRGPGELFF.

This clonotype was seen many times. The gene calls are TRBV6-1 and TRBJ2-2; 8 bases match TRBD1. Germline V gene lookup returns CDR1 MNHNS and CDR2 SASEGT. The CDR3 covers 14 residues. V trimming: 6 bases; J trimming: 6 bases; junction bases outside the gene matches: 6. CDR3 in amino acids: CASRQDRDSGELFF. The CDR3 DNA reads TGTGCCAGCAGGCAGGACAGGGATTCCGGGGAGCTGTTTTTT.

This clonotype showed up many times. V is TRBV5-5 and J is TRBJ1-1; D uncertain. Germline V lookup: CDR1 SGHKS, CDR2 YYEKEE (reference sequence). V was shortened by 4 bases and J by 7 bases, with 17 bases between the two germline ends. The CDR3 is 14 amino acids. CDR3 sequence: CASSGWVQQGEAFF. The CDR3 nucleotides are TGTGCCAGCAGCGGATGGGTCCAGCAAGGTGAAGCTTTCTTT.

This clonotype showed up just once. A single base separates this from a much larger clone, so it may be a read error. CDR3 in amino acids: CASSGLQGHNEQFF. The CDR3 bases are TGTGCCAGCAGTGGGTTACAGGGTCACAATGAGCAGTTCTTC. This rearrangement joins TRBV6-1 to TRBJ2-1; D possibly corresponds to TRBD1 (6 bases). CDR1 is MNHNS and CDR2 is SASEGT in the germline V gene. This CDR3 is built from 14 residues. V gave up 4 bases and J gave up 5 bases, with 12 bases separating them.

Here the CDR3 reads CASSLEPPYSGNTIYF. The CDR3, as DNA: TGTGCCAGCAGCTTAGAACCTCCCTACTCTGGAAACACCATATATTTT. The J gene is TRBJ1-3, the V gene TRBV7-2; D not resolved. Germline V gene sequence: CDR1 SGHTA, CDR2 FQGNSA. The CDR3 covers 16 residues. Trimming left V 1 base short and J 0 bases short, with 10 bases between.

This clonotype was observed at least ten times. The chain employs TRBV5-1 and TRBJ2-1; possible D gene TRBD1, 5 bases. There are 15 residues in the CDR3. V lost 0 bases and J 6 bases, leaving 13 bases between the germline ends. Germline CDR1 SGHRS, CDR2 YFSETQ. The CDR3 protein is CASSLVGLGANEQFF. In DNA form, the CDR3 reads TGCGCCAGCAGCTTGGTGGGATTAGGGGCCAATGAGCAGTTCTTC.

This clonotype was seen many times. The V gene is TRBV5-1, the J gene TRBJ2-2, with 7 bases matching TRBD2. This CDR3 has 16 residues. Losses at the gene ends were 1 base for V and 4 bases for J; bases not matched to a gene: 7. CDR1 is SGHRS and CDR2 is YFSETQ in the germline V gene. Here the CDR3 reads CASSLRAGSRTGELFF. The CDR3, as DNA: TGCGCCAGCAGCTTGAGAGCGGGAAGTCGCACCGGGGAGCTGTTTTTT. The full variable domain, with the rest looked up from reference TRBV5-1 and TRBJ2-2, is KAGVTQTPRYLIKTRGQQVTLSCSPISGHRSVSWYQQTPGQGLQFLFEYFSETQRNKGNFPGRFSGRQFSNSRSEMNVSTLELGDSALYLCASSLRAGSRTGELFFGEGSRLTVL.

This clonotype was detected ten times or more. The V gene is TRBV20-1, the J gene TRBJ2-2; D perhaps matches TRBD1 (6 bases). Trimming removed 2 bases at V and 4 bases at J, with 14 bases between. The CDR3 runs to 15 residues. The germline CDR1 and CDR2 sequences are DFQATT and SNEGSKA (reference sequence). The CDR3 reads CSARLAGVSTGELFF. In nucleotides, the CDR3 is TGCAGTGCTAGATTGGCAGGGGTTTCCACCGGGGAGCTGTTTTTT.

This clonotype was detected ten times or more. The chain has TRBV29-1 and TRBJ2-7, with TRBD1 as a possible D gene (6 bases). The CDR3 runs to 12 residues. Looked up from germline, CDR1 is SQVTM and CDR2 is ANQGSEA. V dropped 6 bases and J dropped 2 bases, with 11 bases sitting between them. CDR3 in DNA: TGCAGCGTCCGTGGACAGACCTACGAGCAGTACTTC. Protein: CSVRGQTYEQYF.